This passage covers 22 T cell receptor beta chains from one sample sequenced in a study of Graves' ophthalmopathy and Graves' hyperthyroidism. RNA transcripts provided the template for amplifying TCR beta CDR3 regions. The first round was an RT-PCR with HTBI primers, and the second round was a multiplex PCR. TCRdb re-called the multiplex PCR reads with MiXCR, one entry per CDR3 protein. The table includes 560,000 or so distinct CDR3 sequences, roughly 40% detected once. Input material: peripheral blood or thyroid tissue (not recorded which). The receptors derive from an adult man with Graves' hyperthyroidism.

This clonotype was detected ten times or more. V usage is TRBV19 and J usage is TRBJ2-5, with 9 nucleotides matching TRBD1. Trimming took 4 bases from V and 1 from J; bases not matched to a gene: 7. From germline, CDR1 is LNHDA and CDR2 SQIVND (reference sequence). This CDR3 is built from 16 residues. This CDR3 is CASSTLPGQGQETQYF. In DNA form, the CDR3 reads TGTGCCAGTAGTACACTGCCGGGACAGGGCCAAGAGACCCAGTACTTC.

This clonotype was recorded many times. The chain has TRBV2 and TRBJ1-4, with a possible D match to TRBD1 (5 bases). Trimming pared 2 bases from V and 0 bases from J, leaving 10 bases between. The CDR3 is 16 residues long. Looked up from germline, CDR1 is SNHLY and CDR2 is FYNNEI. The CDR3 sequence is CASSERRAATNEKLFF. DNA for the CDR3: TGTGCCAGCAGTGAACGCAGGGCTGCAACTAATGAAAAACTGTTTTTT.

This clonotype was detected ten times or more. J is TRBJ2-7 and V is TRBV4-1, with 12 bases fitting TRBD1. Germline lookup yields CDR1 MGHRA and CDR2 YSYEKL. The CDR3 is 14 residues long. V was clipped by 6 bases and J by 7 bases; unmatched bases: 7. The CDR3 DNA sequence: TGCGCCAGCAGGCCGGGACAGGGGGCGCGTGAGCAGTACTTC. Protein product: CASRPGQGAREQYF.

The chain employs TRBV29-1 and TRBJ2-7, with D unclear. The length of the CDR3 is 13 residues. Germline V CDR1 and CDR2: SQVTM, ANQGSEA. V lost 4 bases, J lost 0 bases, and 10 bases lay in between. DNA for the CDR3: TGCAGCGTTGGATTCGTGGGCTCCTACGAGCAGTACTTC. Its protein product is CSVGFVGSYEQYF.

A word on this clonotype: An end of the junction differs from the germline gene, which may be a read error. This chain links TRBV10-1 with TRBJ1-2; D is uncertain. The CDR3 has 15 amino acids. Germline CDR1 is WNHNN and CDR2 is SYGVQD (reference sequence). The CDR3 sequence is CASSQKSINNYGYTF. DNA for the CDR3: TGTGCCAGCAGTCAAAAGTCGATCAATAACTATGGCTACACCTTC.

This clonotype was found many times. The CDR3 here is CSVVSLGGAQSYGYTF. The CDR3 bases are TGCAGCGTTGTTTCTCTTGGGGGGGCGCAGAGTTATGGCTACACCTTC. The chain has TRBV29-1 and TRBJ1-2; TRBD1 might be the D (6 bases). V was pared by 4 bases and J by 5 bases, with 23 bases between. The germline gives CDR1 SQVTM, CDR2 ANQGSEA. The CDR3 covers 16 residues. Using reference TRBV29-1 and TRBJ1-2 for the parts outside the CDR3, the full variable domain is SAVISQKPSRDICQRGTSLTIQCQVDSQVTMMFWYRQQPGQSLTLIATANQGSEATYESGFVIDKFPISRPNLTFSTLTVSNMSPEDSSIYLCSVVSLGGAQSYGYTFGSGTRLTVV.

This chain uses TRBV9 with TRBJ2-6; D may be TRBD1 (6 bases). V lost 4 bases to trimming and J lost 4 bases, with 18 bases between them. The length of the CDR3 is 17 residues. Germline V gene data show CDR1 as SGDLS and CDR2 as YYNGEE. CDR3 region: CASSQYTTGSGANVLTF. CDR3 sequence (DNA): TGTGCCAGCAGCCAATATACCACAGGGTCCGGGGCCAACGTCCTGACTTTC.

This clonotype came up once. V and J are TRBV15 and TRBJ1-6, with TRBD1 as a possible D gene (5 bases). Germline V gene data show CDR1 as LNHNV and CDR2 as YYDKDF (reference sequence). The V gene lost 3 bases and the J gene lost 5 bases, with 17 bases spanning the gap. The length of the CDR3 is 17 residues. The DNA of the CDR3 is TGTGCCACCAGCAGCTTAGCCTCCGGGGGACATAATTCACCCCTCCACTTT. The encoded protein is CATSSLASGGHNSPLHF.

The chain recombines TRBV20-1 with TRBJ2-7; D perhaps matches TRBD2 (5 bases). The length of the CDR3 is 13 residues. V was pared by 0 bases and J by 6 bases, with 12 bases between. Germline CDR1 DFQATT, CDR2 SNEGSKA (reference sequence). CDR3 DNA: TGCAGTGCTAGAGAGGGAGTTCCCTCCGAGCAGTACTTC. Translating gives CSAREGVPSEQYF.

This clonotype was seen repeatedly, ten times or more. The chain carries TRBV5-8 and TRBJ1-2; unclear D gene. Germline CDR1 and CDR2: SGHTS and YDEGEE. Between the trimmed V and J ends, which lost 6 bases and 4 bases, there was a span of 13 bases. The CDR3 is made up of 13 amino acids. The CDR3 DNA is TGTGCCAGCAACTTACATGGAGGCTATGGCTACACCTTC. It specifies CASNLHGGYGYTF.

Concerning this clonotype: A much more abundant neighbour one base away suggests this may be a read error. The DNA of the CDR3 is TGTGCCAACAGCTTGACAGGTTGTCAGCCCCAGCATTTT. Translating it yields CANSLTGCQPQHF. V is TRBV7-9 and J is TRBJ1-5, with D possibly being TRBD1 (6 bases). CDR3 size: 13 residues. CDR1 SEHNR and CDR2 FQNEAQ come from the germline V gene (reference sequence).

The rearrangement links TRBV7-2 to TRBJ1-1; the D gene is possibly TRBD1 (6 bases). The CDR3 spans 14 residues. The V end lost 5 bases, the J end lost 5 bases, and 15 bases lay between the germline ends. CDR1 is SGHTA and CDR2 is FQGNSA in the germline V gene. The CDR3 spells CASSKSGVGTEAFF. Written as DNA, the CDR3 is TGTGCCAGCAGCAAGTCAGGGGTTGGTACTGAAGCTTTCTTT.

This chain connects TRBV2 to TRBJ2-2; 8 nucleotides agree with TRBD1. The CDR3 consists of 19 residues. V gave up 5 bases and J gave up 4 bases; unmatched junction bases: 18. Germline V CDR1 and CDR2: SNHLY, FYNNEI. The CDR3 sequence: CASSSSIRGRTSGTGELFF. In nucleotides, the CDR3 is TGTGCCAGCAGTTCGAGCATCAGGGGGCGGACTTCGGGCACCGGGGAGCTGTTTTTT.

The chain uses TRBV19 and TRBJ1-1, with D tentatively TRBD1 (6 bases). This CDR3 comprises 14 residues. Trimming pared 3 bases from V and 5 bases from J, leaving 13 bases between. The germline V gene encodes CDR1 LNHDA and CDR2 SQIVND (reference sequence). CDR3 DNA: TGTGCCAGTAGTATGGTGAGGGGGAGGACTGAAGCTTTCTTT. It specifies CASSMVRGRTEAFF.

This clonotype was counted once. The V call is TRBV24-1, the J call TRBJ1-5; D remains unclear. The germline V gene encodes CDR1 KGHDR and CDR2 SFDVKD. V shed 4 bases and J shed 2 bases, with 5 bases lying between them. The CDR3 covers 13 residues. The CDR3 coding sequence is TGTGCCACCAGTGACTATGGCAATCAGCCCCAGCATTTT. Residues: CATSDYGNQPQHF.

The genes are TRBV15 and TRBJ1-5; 9 nucleotides line up with TRBD1. With V trimmed by 4 bases and J by 1 base, 2 bases remained unmatched. The germline CDR1 and CDR2 sequences are LNHNV and YYDKDF (reference sequence). CDR3 length equals 15 residues. The CDR3 loop reads CATSTGTGSNQPQHF. CDR3 nucleotide sequence: TGTGCCACCAGCACCGGGACAGGGAGCAATCAGCCCCAGCATTTT. Variable domain in full (rest from reference TRBV15 and TRBJ1-5): DAMVIQNPRYQVTQFGKPVTLSCSQTLNHNVMYWYQQKSSQAPKLLFHYYDKDFNNEADTPDNFQSRRPNTSFCFLDIRSPGLGDTAMYLCATSTGTGSNQPQHFGDGTRLSIL.

The rearrangement joins TRBV7-9 to TRBJ1-2; 10 bases agree with TRBD1. V lost 3 bases to trimming and J lost 2 bases; unmatched junction nucleotides: 3. The length of the CDR3 is 15 residues. From germline, CDR1 is SEHNR and CDR2 FQNEAQ (reference sequence). CDR3 loop: CASSFRDRGNYGYTF. The CDR3 DNA reads as TGTGCCAGCAGCTTCCGGGACAGGGGCAACTATGGCTACACCTTC.

The genes are TRBV5-1 and TRBJ1-3; 10 bases fit TRBD1. Trimming cost V 4 bases and J 0 bases; bases outside gene matches: 13. CDR1 is SGHRS, CDR2 YFSETQ, per germline. This CDR3 contains 19 residues. CDR3 nucleotides: TGCGCCAGCAGCACTGTGGGGACAGGGGTCCCCTTCTCTGGAAACACCATATATTTT. Protein sequence: CASSTVGTGVPFSGNTIYF.

Remarks on this clonotype: Given a much more abundant clone one base away, this may be a read error. This rearrangement joins TRBV6-6 to TRBJ2-7; 8 nucleotides line up with TRBD2. The germline gives CDR1 MNHNY, CDR2 SVGAGI (reference sequence). The CDR3 loop spans 15 amino acids. In DNA, the CDR3 is TGTGCCAGCAGACGACGTACTAGCGGCCCGTACGGGCAGTACTTC. Translating it yields CASRRRTSGPYGQYF.

This clonotype was seen repeatedly, ten times or more. CDR3 sequence reads: CATSRVVGAGGNTIYF. The CDR3 coding sequence is TGTGCCACCAGCAGAGTGGTGGGGGCAGGTGGAAACACCATATATTTT. The rearrangement uses TRBV15 and TRBJ1-3; perhaps TRBD1 as D (6 bases). CDR1 and CDR2 (germline): LNHNV, YYDKDF (reference sequence). V lost 1 base and J 3 bases, leaving 13 bases between the germline ends. The CDR3 sequence is 16 residues long.

The sample holds many counts of this clonotype. V usage is TRBV24-1 and J usage is TRBJ1-2, with TRBD1 as a possible D gene (6 bases). This CDR3 is built from 13 residues. Germline loops: CDR1 KGHDR, CDR2 SFDVKD. V was cut by 5 bases and J by 8 bases, with 14 bases left in between. The CDR3 loop reads CATSVPGAGGYTF. CDR3 nucleotide sequence: TGTGCCACCAGTGTCCCAGGGGCTGGGGGCTACACCTTC.

This chain connects TRBV7-9 to TRBJ2-3; D uncertain. Germline CDR1 is SEHNR and CDR2 is FQNEAQ (reference sequence). Trimming pared 6 bases from V and 3 bases from J, leaving 4 bases between. The CDR3 is made up of 11 amino acids. CDR3 coding DNA: TGTGCCAGCAGGCCTACAGATACGCAGTATTTT. This translates into CASRPTDTQYF.